Listed below are T cell receptor beta chains from one sample, sequenced in a study of control samples from healthy donors and cancer patients. The assay was immunoSEQ multiplex PCR, and TCRdb's table has in-frame clones only and misses some. The sample table includes 150,000 to 200,000 clones. What was sequenced was blood. The source of these receptors is a woman aged 30 to 39 in good health. Each CDR3 is given with its conserved first and last residue. A D gene is named only where the DNA matches it firmly.

CDR3 length,D gene,V gene,J gene,CDR3 DNA,CDR3 protein
17,-,TRBV7-9,TRBJ2-7,TGTGCCAGCAGCCCCGAGGGTATTGCGGGGTATCAATCCGAGCAGTACTTC,CASSPEGIAGYQSEQYF
19,-,TRBV5-8,TRBJ1-6,TGTGCCAGCAGCACGGGACCGGGACCCCAGAGCTCCTATAATTCACCCCTCCACTTT,CASSTGPGPQSSYNSPLHF
13,-,TRBV5-1,TRBJ1-2,TGCGCCAGCAGCGGTGGCAGAAACTATGGCTACACCTTC,CASSGGRNYGYTF
14,TRBD1,TRBV7-9,TRBJ1-1,TGTGCCAGCAGCTTCGACAGGGGGCGAGGTGAAGCTTTCTTT,CASSFDRGRGEAFF
14,-,TRBV27,TRBJ1-2,TGTGCCAGCAGTTCTACGACCGGGACCAAGGGCTACACCTTC,CASSSTTGTKGYTF
12,-,TRBV12-3/TRBV12-4,TRBJ1-2,TGTGCCAGCAGTTCGGGACGGCACCCCGACACCTTC,CASSSGRHPDTF
15,-,TRBV28,TRBJ1-4,TGTGCCAGCAGTTCCCAAAAAATAGCGCGTGAAAAACTGTTTTTT,CASSSQKIAREKLFF
18,TRBD2,TRBV9,TRBJ2-1,TGTGCCAGCAGCGTAGGGTCTAGCGGGGGGGGCTTTCCTAATGAGCAGTTCTTC,CASSVGSSGGGFPNEQFF
14,-,TRBV11-3,TRBJ2-1,TGTGCCAGCAGCGGGAGGGGGGGACCTAATGAGCAGTTCTTC,CASSGRGGPNEQFF
17,-,TRBV5-1,TRBJ1-1,TGCGCCAGCAGCTTGGCGGGACACCTCACCTCGAACACTGAAGCTTTCTTT,CASSLAGHLTSNTEAFF
13,-,TRBV11-2,TRBJ2-7,TGTGCCAGCAGCTTAGGTCGCGGGGACGAGCAGTACTTC,CASSLGRGDEQYF
15,-,TRBV7-9,TRBJ1-4,TGTGCCAGCAGCTTAAAGGTGAACAGATTTGAAAAACTGTTTTTT,CASSLKVNRFEKLFF
11,-,TRBV29-1,TRBJ2-2,TGCAGCGTAACTAGTAGCGGGGAGCTGTTTTTT,CSVTSSGELFF
14,-,TRBV7-9,TRBJ2-7,TGTGCCAGCAGCAACACAGGGCCCCCCTCCGAGCAGTACTTC,CASSNTGPPSEQYF
11,-,TRBV28,TRBJ1-1,TGTGCCAGCAGTCGGGTTACTGAAGCTTTCTTT,CASSRVTEAFF
11,-,TRBV19,TRBJ1-5,TGTGCCAGCTCGGCGGGGGGGCCCCAGCATTTT,CASSAGGPQHF
13,TRBD1,TRBV3-1/TRBV3-2,TRBJ2-5,TGTGCCAGCCGGGACAGCCTGAAAGAGACCCAGTACTTC,CASRDSLKETQYF
14,-,TRBV28,TRBJ1-2,TGTGCCAGCACCTTAACAGCCGGGGTCTATGGCTACACCTTC,CASTLTAGVYGYTF
14,-,TRBV5-6,TRBJ2-2,TGTGCCAGCAGCTTTATTGGGACGCCCGGGGAGCTGTTTTTT,CASSFIGTPGELFF
15,-,TRBV5-8,TRBJ1-1,TGTGCCAGCAGCTTTGGGGTCAGTTTGAACACTGAAGCTTTCTTT,CASSFGVSLNTEAFF
13,-,TRBV19,TRBJ1-4,TGTGCCAGTAGTCCGGGACATAATGAAAAACTGTTTTTT,CASSPGHNEKLFF
14,-,TRBV6-6,TRBJ1-2,TGTGCCTTAAGAGAGGGCCGTCAGGGCTATGGCTACACCTTC,CALREGRQGYGYTF
20,TRBD1,TRBV5-1,TRBJ2-4,TGCGCCAGCAGCTTGGGACCTCACCGGGACAGTCTTTTAGCCAAAAACATTCAGTACTTC,CASSLGPHRDSLLAKNIQYF
19,TRBD1,TRBV5-6,TRBJ2-6,TGTGCCAGCAGCTCGACCAGGGACAGGGTGAGGTCTGGGGCCAACGTCCTGACTTTC,CASSSTRDRVRSGANVLTF
13,-,TRBV18,TRBJ2-7,TGTGCCAGCTCACCCTACCCCCCCTACGAGCAGTACTTC,CASSPYPPYEQYF
13,-,TRBV6-6,TRBJ1-3,TGTGCTGTATCCCCCGGCTCTGGAAACACCATATATTTT,CAVSPGSGNTIYF
13,-,TRBV11-3,TRBJ2-1,TGTGCCAGCAGCTTAGACAGCTACAATGAGCAGTTCTTC,CASSLDSYNEQFF
16,-,TRBV27,TRBJ2-3,TGTGCCAGCAGTTCCTGGGACCGCCTAGGCACAGATACGCAGTATTTT,CASSSWDRLGTDTQYF
13,-,TRBV5-1,TRBJ2-5,TGCGCCAGCAGCTTGGGTAGTGTGGAGACCCAGTACTTC,CASSLGSVETQYF
13,-,TRBV6-5,TRBJ1-2,TGTGCCAGCAGAAAACGGCGAAGCTATGGCTACACCTTC,CASRKRRSYGYTF
11,-,TRBV5-1,TRBJ1-2,TGCGCCAGCAGCTTGGATGGGGGCTACACCTTC,CASSLDGGYTF
18,TRBD2,TRBV4-1,TRBJ2-3,TGCGCCAGCAGCCAAGCTAAGAGGACTAGCGGTAGCACAGATACGCAGTATTTT,CASSQAKRTSGSTDTQYF
14,TRBD1,TRBV30,TRBJ2-1,TGTGCCTGGGGGACAGGGGGTGGCTACAATGAGCAGTTCTTC,CAWGTGGGYNEQFF
13,-,TRBV12-3/TRBV12-4,TRBJ1-1,TGTGCCAGCAGAGAACCCCAGGTTTCGAAAGCTTTCTTT,CASREPQVSKAFF
11,-,TRBV20-1,TRBJ2-7,TGCAGTGCCGGGGCCCGTTCCGCGCAGTACTTC,CSAGARSAQYF
11,-,TRBV30,TRBJ1-2,TGTGCCTGGAGTGTGAGGGATGGCTACACCTTC,CAWSVRDGYTF
16,TRBD1,TRBV7-9,TRBJ2-1,TGTGCCAGCAGCTTGACCCACGGACAGGTCTTCAATGAGCAGTTCTTC,CASSLTHGQVFNEQFF
17,TRBD1,TRBV7-3,TRBJ1-3,TGTGCCAGCAGCTTACAATCCGCCAGGGGGCCTGGAAACACCATATATTTT,CASSLQSARGPGNTIYF
14,-,TRBV4-1,TRBJ2-7,TGCGCCAGCAGCCCTCGACAGAGCTCCTACGAGCAGTACTTC,CASSPRQSSYEQYF
13,-,TRBV11-2,TRBJ2-1,TGTGCCAGCAGCTCTGCAGGGAGCCATGAGCAGTTCTTC,CASSSAGSHEQFF
13,TRBD1,TRBV28,TRBJ1-2,TGTGCCAGCAGCTCTGGACAGGGCCGTGGCTACACCTTC,CASSSGQGRGYTF
15,TRBD1,TRBV5-1,TRBJ2-7,TGCGCCAGCAGCATCTCTCCGGGACAGGGGGCCGAGCAGTACTTC,CASSISPGQGAEQYF
12,TRBD1,TRBV29-1,TRBJ1-2,TGCAGCGTGCCGGACAGGGTTGGAGGCTACACCTTC,CSVPDRVGGYTF
18,TRBD2,TRBV28,TRBJ2-3,TGTGCCAGCAGTAGGCCGGGACTAGCGGGGGGCGGCACAGATACGCAGTATTTT,CASSRPGLAGGGTDTQYF
10,-,TRBV29-1,TRBJ1-2,TGCAGCGTTGATCGGGGCCGGAGGACCTTC,CSVDRGRRTF
14,-,TRBV4-1,TRBJ1-2,TGCGCCAGCAGCCAAGTTATGGGAAACTATGGCTACACCTTC,CASSQVMGNYGYTF
14,TRBD1,TRBV28,TRBJ1-2,TGTGCCAGCAGTACAGGGGTCCTTCTTTATGGCTACACCTTC,CASSTGVLLYGYTF
14,-,TRBV2,TRBJ2-2,TGTGCCAGCAGTGATGGGGGGGCCCCAGGGGAGCTGTTTTTT,CASSDGGAPGELFF
14,-,TRBV5-4,TRBJ2-4,TGTGCCACCTCTGGGGGGGGGCAGCAAAACATTCAGTACTTC,CATSGGGQQNIQYF
11,-,TRBV28,TRBJ2-7,TGTGCCAGCAGTTTCAGCTACGAGCAGTACTTC,CASSFSYEQYF
13,-,TRBV5-1,TRBJ1-5,TGCGCCAGCAGCTTGACAGGGAATCAGCCCCAGCATTTT,CASSLTGNQPQHF
12,-,TRBV12-3/TRBV12-4,TRBJ1-6,TGTGCCAGCAGGGGATTACATTCACCCCTCCACTTT,CASRGLHSPLHF
15,-,TRBV4-1,TRBJ1-3,TGCGCCAGCAGCCAACCCCAAGACTCTGGAAACACCATATATTTT,CASSQPQDSGNTIYF
18,TRBD1,TRBV27,TRBJ1-5,TGTGCCAGCAGTTTAGCGAGGTACGGGACAGGGACAAATCAGCCCCAGCATTTT,CASSLARYGTGTNQPQHF
12,-,TRBV6-5,TRBJ1-2,TGTGCCAGCGGGAGAGCGGTTGAGGGCTACACCTTC,CASGRAVEGYTF
14,-,TRBV7-2,TRBJ2-3,TGTGCCAGCGCTCCTCGGGGGTTCACAGATACGCAGTATTTT,CASAPRGFTDTQYF
20,TRBD1,TRBV13,TRBJ2-6,TGTGCCAGCAGCCCCCCCACACCGGGACAGGGGGTCGCTGGGGCCAACGTCCTGACTTTC,CASSPPTPGQGVAGANVLTF
14,-,TRBV5-1,TRBJ1-1,TGCGCCAGCAGCTTCCTAGGGGGGACCACTGAAGCTTTCTTT,CASSFLGGTTEAFF
15,TRBD1,TRBV6-1,TRBJ2-4,TGTGCCAGCAGTGAAGCGGGACAGGGGAGGTACATTCAGTACTTC,CASSEAGQGRYIQYF
16,TRBD1,TRBV27,TRBJ1-1,TGTGCCAGCAGTCCGGGACAGCTTGGCAGGGACACTGAAGCTTTCTTT,CASSPGQLGRDTEAFF